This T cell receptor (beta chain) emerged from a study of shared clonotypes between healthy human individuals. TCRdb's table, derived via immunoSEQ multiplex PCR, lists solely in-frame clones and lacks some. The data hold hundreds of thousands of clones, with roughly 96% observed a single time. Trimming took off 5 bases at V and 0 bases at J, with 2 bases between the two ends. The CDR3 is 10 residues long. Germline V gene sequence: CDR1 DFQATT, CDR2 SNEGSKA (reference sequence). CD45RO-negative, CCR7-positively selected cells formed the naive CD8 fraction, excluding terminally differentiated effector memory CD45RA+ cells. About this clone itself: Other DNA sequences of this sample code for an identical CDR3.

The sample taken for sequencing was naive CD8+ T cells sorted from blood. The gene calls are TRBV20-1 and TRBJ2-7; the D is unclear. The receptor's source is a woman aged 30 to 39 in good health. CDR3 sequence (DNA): TGCAGTGCTCTCTCCTACGAGCAGTACTTC. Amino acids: CSALSYEQYF.